This note documents a single T cell receptor (beta chain) sequence. Its antigen is as yet unknown. The sample comes from a study of cytomegalovirus exposure and HLA in healthy donors. The study's findings and limits: In a later analysis, 15,000 to 20,000 TCR beta sequences were associated with HLA alleles at 0.05 false discovery rate.

The germline V gene has CDR1 SGHTA and CDR2 FQGNSA. This CDR3 region has 16 residues. J was trimmed by 5 bases and V by 1 base; bases with no gene match: 7. The study ran its PCR with 60 Vbeta and 13 Jbeta primers. Profiling relied on immunoSEQ multiplex PCR, and the TCRdb table lists in-frame clones only, not all of them. This sample carries about 160,000 clones, 75% to 80% of them seen once, and the ten largest clones take 0.98%. The receptor was isolated from a woman between 45 and 65 years old in good health and CMV-seropositive. The V call is TRBV7-2, the J call TRBJ1-1; 10 nucleotides match TRBD1. Sequencing input: PBMCs. The CDR3 protein is CASSLGRDRGRTEAFF. DNA for the CDR3: TGTGCCAGCAGCTTAGGTCGGGACAGGGGAAGGACTGAAGCTTTCTTT.